The sequence of this T cell receptor beta chain was determined in a study of control samples from healthy donors and cancer patients. V was trimmed by 0 bases and J by 0 bases, leaving 7 bases between them. This CDR3 contains 15 residues. CDR1 is SGHRS, CDR2 YFSETQ, per germline. TCRdb's table, derived via immunoSEQ multiplex PCR, lists solely in-frame clones and lacks some. There are tens of thousands of clones in the sample; more than 75% occur only once, and about 4.2% lies in the top ten. This sequence joins TRBV5-1 and TRBJ1-3; D remains ambiguous. The receptor comes from a woman in her 50s in good health. The sample comprised blood. The CDR3 region is CASSLGLDSGNTIYF. DNA for the CDR3: TGCGCCAGCAGCTTGGGTTTGGACTCTGGAAACACCATATATTTT.